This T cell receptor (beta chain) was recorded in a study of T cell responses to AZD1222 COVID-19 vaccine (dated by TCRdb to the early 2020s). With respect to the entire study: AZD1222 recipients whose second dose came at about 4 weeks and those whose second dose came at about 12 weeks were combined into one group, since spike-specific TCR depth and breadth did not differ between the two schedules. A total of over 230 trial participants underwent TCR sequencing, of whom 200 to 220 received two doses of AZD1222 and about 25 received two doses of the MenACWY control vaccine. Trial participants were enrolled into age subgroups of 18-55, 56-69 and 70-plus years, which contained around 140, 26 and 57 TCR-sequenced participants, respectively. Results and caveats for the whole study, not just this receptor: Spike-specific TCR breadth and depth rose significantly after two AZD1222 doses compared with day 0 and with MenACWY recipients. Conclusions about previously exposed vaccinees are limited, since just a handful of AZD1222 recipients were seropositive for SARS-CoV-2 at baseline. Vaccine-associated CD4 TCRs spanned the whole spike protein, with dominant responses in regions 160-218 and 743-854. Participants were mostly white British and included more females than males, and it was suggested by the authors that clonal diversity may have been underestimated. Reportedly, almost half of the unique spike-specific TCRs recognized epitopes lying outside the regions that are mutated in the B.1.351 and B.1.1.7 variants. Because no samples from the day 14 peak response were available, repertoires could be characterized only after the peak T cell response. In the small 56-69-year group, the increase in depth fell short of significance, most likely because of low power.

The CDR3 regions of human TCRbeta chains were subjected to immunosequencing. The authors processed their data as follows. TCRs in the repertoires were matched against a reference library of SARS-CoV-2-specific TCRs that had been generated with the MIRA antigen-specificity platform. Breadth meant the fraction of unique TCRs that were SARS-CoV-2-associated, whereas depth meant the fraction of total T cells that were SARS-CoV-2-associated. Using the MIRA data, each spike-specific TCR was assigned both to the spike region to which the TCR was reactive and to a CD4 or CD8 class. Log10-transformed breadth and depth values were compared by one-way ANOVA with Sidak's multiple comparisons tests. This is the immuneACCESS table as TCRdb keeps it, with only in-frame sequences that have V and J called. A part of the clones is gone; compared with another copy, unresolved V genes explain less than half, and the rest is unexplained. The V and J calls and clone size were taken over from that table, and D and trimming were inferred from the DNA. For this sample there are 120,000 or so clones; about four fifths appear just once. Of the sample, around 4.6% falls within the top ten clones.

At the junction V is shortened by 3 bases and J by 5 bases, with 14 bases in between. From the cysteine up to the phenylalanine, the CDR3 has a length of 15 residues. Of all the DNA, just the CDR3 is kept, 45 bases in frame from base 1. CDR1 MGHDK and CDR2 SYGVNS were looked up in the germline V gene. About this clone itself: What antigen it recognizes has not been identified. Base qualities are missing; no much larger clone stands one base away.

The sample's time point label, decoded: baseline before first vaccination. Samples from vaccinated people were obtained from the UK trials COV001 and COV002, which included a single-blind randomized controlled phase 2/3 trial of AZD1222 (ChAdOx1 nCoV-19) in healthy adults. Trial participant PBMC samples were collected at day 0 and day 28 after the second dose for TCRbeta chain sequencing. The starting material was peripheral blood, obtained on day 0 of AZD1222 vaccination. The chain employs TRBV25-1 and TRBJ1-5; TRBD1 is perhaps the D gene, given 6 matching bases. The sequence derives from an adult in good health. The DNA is TGTGCCAGCAGTGAGCCAGGGGACGGACATCAGCCCCAGCATTTT. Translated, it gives CASSEPGDGHQPQHF. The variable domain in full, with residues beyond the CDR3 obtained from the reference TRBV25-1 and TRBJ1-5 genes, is EADIYQTPRYLVIGTGKKITLECSQTMGHDKMYWYQQDPGMELHLIHYSYGVNSTEKGDLSSESTVSRIRTEHFPLTLESARPSHTSQYLCASSEPGDGHQPQHFGDGTRLSIL.